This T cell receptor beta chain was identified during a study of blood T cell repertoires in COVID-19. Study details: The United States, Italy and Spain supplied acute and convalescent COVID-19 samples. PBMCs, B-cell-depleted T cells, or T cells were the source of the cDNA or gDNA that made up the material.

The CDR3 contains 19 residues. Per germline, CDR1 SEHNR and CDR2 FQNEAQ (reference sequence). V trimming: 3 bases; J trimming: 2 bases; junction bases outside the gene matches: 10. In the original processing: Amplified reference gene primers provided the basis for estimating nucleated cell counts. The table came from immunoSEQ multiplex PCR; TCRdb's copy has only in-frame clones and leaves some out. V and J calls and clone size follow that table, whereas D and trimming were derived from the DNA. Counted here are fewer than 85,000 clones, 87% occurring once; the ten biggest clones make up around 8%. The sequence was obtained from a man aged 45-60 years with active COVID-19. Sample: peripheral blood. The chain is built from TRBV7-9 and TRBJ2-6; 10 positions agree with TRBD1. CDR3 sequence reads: CASSLGRDRGATGANVLTF. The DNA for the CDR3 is TGTGCCAGCAGCTTGGGGAGGGACAGGGGAGCGACTGGGGCCAACGTCCTGACTTTC.